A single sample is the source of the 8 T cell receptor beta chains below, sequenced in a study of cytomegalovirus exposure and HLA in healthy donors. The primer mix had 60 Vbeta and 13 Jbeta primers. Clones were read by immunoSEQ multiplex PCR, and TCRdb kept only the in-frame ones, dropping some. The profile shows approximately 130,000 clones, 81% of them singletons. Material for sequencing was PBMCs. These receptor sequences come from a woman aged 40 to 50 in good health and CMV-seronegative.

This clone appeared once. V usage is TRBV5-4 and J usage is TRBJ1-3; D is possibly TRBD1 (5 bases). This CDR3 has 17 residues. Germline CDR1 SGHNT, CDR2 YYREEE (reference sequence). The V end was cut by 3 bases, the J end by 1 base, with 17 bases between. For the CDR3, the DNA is TGTGCCAGCAGCTCCCCACTGACGGGGGTGTCTGGAAACACCATATATTTT. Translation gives CASSSPLTGVSGNTIYF.

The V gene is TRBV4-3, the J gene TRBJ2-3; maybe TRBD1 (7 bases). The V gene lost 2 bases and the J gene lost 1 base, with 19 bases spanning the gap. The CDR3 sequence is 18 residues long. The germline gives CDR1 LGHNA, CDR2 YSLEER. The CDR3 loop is CASSQPRGEAGGTDTQYF. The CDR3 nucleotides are TGCGCCAGCAGCCAACCCAGGGGGGAGGCAGGCGGCACAGATACGCAGTATTTT.

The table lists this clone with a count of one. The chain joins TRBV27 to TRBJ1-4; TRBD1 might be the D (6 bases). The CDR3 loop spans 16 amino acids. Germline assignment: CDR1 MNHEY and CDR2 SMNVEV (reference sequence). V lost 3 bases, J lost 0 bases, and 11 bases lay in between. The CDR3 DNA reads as TGTGCCAGCAGTTTGGTATACAGGGCAACTAATGAAAAACTGTTTTTT. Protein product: CASSLVYRATNEKLFF.

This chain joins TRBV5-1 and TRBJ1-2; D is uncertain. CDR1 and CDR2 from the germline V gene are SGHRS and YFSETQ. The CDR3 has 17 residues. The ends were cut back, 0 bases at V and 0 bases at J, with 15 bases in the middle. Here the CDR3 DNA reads TGCGCCAGCAGCTTGGATGTTCAAGGAGGGACTAACTATGGCTACACCTTC. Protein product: CASSLDVQGGTNYGYTF.

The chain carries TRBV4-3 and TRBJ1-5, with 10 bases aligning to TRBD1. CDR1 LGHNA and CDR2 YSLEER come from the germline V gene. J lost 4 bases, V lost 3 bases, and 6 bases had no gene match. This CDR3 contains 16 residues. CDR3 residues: CASSQTGTGANQPQHF. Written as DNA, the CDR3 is TGCGCCAGCAGCCAGACCGGGACAGGGGCTAATCAGCCCCAGCATTTT.

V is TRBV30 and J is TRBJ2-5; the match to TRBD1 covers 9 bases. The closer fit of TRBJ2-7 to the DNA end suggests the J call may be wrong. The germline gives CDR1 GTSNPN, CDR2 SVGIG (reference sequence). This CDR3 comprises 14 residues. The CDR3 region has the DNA TGTGCCTGGAGCCCCGGGACAGGGTTCCACGAGCAGTACTTC. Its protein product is CAWSPGTGFHEQYF.

CDR3 in DNA: TGTGCCAGCAGCCCAACACCGGGAGTATATAACTATGGCTACACCTTC. The encoded protein is CASSPTPGVYNYGYTF. The rearrangement uses TRBV6-6 and TRBJ1-2; D remains unclear. The CDR3 loop spans 16 amino acids. CDR1 and CDR2 (germline): MNHNY, SVGAGI (reference sequence). The germline V and J ends were trimmed by 6 bases and 1 base, with 18 bases remaining between them.

The CDR3 sequence: CASSLESRSGYNEQFF. The CDR3, as DNA: TGTGCCAGCAGCTTAGAAAGCAGGAGCGGGTACAATGAGCAGTTCTTC. The chain combines TRBV11-2 with TRBJ2-1; D possibly corresponds to TRBD2 (6 bases). This CDR3 is 16 amino acids long. Germline V gene sequence: CDR1 SGHAT, CDR2 FQNNGV. The V and J ends lost 0 bases and 4 bases respectively, with 13 bases between them.